The 18 T cell receptor beta chains reported below all come from one sample, sequenced in a study of T-cell reconstitution after alpha-beta-depleted transplantation in children. Unique molecular identifiers were built into the TCRbeta library. TCRdb fed the PCR reads into MiXCR, producing one record per CDR3 protein. This sample has approximately 590,000 distinct CDR3 sequences, with roughly a tenth found just once. Source: PBMCs from the stem cell graft donor, taken from the stem cell graft. Receptor source: a human donor who donated a stem cell graft to a child with acute myeloid leukemia.

The chain uses TRBV5-1 and TRBJ2-1, with TRBD2 identical over 9 bases. Germline values: CDR1 SGHRS, CDR2 YFSETQ. The CDR3 runs to 15 residues. V dropped 5 bases and J dropped 6; count of bases not matched to a gene: 9. In nucleotides, the CDR3 is TGCGCCAGCAGTAACCGCGGGACTAGCCCCAATGAGCAGTTCTTC. As protein: CASSNRGTSPNEQFF. Full variable domain (missing parts from reference TRBV5-1 and TRBJ2-1): KAGVTQTPRYLIKTRGQQVTLSCSPISGHRSVSWYQQTPGQGLQFLFEYFSETQRNKGNFPGRFSGRQFSNSRSEMNVSTLELGDSALYLCASSNRGTSPNEQFFGPGTRLTVL.

This clonotype came up many times. This rearrangement joins TRBV20-1 to TRBJ2-2; TRBD2 is a possible D gene (6 bases). Deletions cut 0 bases from V and 0 bases from J, with 14 bases between. The germline CDR1 and CDR2 sequences are DFQATT and SNEGSKA (reference sequence). This CDR3 contains 17 residues. In DNA, the CDR3 is TGCAGTGCTAGAGATCTCTCGGGAGAGACGAACACCGGGGAGCTGTTTTTT. It encodes CSARDLSGETNTGELFF.

The chain recombines TRBV20-1 with TRBJ2-1; D is ambiguous. This CDR3 contains 16 residues. The germline V gene has CDR1 DFQATT and CDR2 SNEGSKA (reference sequence). Trimming stripped 2 bases from V and 3 bases from J, with 17 bases between. This CDR3 is CSARPAPRRGYNEQFF. The CDR3 DNA sequence: TGCAGTGCTAGACCTGCCCCTAGACGTGGCTACAATGAGCAGTTCTTC.

The rearrangement uses TRBV5-1 and TRBJ2-5, with 10 positions matching TRBD2. The CDR3 sequence is 16 residues long. V was pared by 1 base and J by 4 bases, with 7 bases of the junction left unmatched. Germline V gene lookup returns CDR1 SGHRS and CDR2 YFSETQ. The CDR3, as DNA: TGCGCCAGCAGCTTGCGAGCGGGAGGGCCGGGAGAGACCCAGTACTTC. Residues: CASSLRAGGPGETQYF.

This clonotype has a handful of counts. The chain joins TRBV7-6 to TRBJ2-2; 8 nucleotides line up with TRBD1. The germline V gene has CDR1 SGHVS and CDR2 FNYEAQ. CDR3 length equals 16 residues. The trim removed 5 bases at V and 2 bases at J, leaving 7 bases unmatched. The CDR3 loop is CASSTQTGANTGELFF. CDR3 bases: TGTGCCAGCAGCACCCAGACAGGGGCCAACACCGGGGAGCTGTTTTTT.

V and J are TRBV2 and TRBJ2-1; 7 positions match TRBD2. The CDR3 has 13 residues. Unmatched junction bases numbered 2, after V lost 7 bases and J lost 2 bases. Germline values: CDR1 SNHLY, CDR2 FYNNEI. CDR3 bases: TGTGCCAGCACCAGCGGGGCCTACAATGAGCAGTTCTTC. Protein product: CASTSGAYNEQFF. Looking up the rest from reference TRBV2 and TRBJ2-1 gives the full variable domain: EPEVTQTPSHQVTQMGQEVILRCVPISNHLYFYWYRQILGQKVEFLVSFYNNEISEKSEIFDDQFSVERPDGSNFTLKIRSTKLEDSAMYFCASTSGAYNEQFFGPGTRLTVL.

This clonotype was recorded at least ten times. This rearrangement joins TRBV7-6 to TRBJ2-7; 7 nucleotides match TRBD2. J lost 3 bases, V lost 4 bases, and 12 bases had no gene match. CDR1 and CDR2 from the germline V gene are SGHVS and FNYEAQ. The CDR3 spans 16 residues. CDR3: CASSSRPGGSHYEQYF. In DNA form, the CDR3 reads TGTGCCAGCAGCTCTAGGCCCGGCGGGAGTCACTACGAGCAGTACTTC.

This chain uses TRBV20-1 with TRBJ2-6; 9 bases agree with TRBD1. The CDR3 has 18 residues. Germline V gene lookup returns CDR1 DFQATT and CDR2 SNEGSKA (reference sequence). The J segment lost 7 bases and the V segment lost 5 bases, leaving 18 bases of the junction unmatched. The CDR3 loop is CSAFTTGTGTQGANVLTF. The CDR3 region has the DNA TGCAGTGCTTTCACTACCGGGACAGGGACCCAAGGAGCCAACGTCCTGACTTTC.

CDR3 sequence reads: CSAVGQGAYEQYF. In nucleotides, the CDR3 is TGCAGTGCTGTAGGACAGGGGGCCTACGAGCAGTACTTC. V gene TRBV20-1 combines with J gene TRBJ2-7; 10 nucleotides agree with TRBD1. With 5 bases clipped from V and 2 bases from J, the junction kept 3 bases outside the gene matches. Germline-derived CDR1 and CDR2 are DFQATT and SNEGSKA (reference sequence). CDR3 size: 13 residues.

This clonotype showed up many times. The chain joins TRBV6-5 to TRBJ1-4; the D gene is possibly TRBD1 (6 bases). V was trimmed by 4 bases and J by 7 bases, leaving 10 bases between them. Germline V CDR1 and CDR2: MNHEY, SVGAGI. The CDR3 consists of 13 residues. CDR3 sequence reads: CASSSRGIEKLFF. Written as DNA, the CDR3 is TGTGCCAGCAGTTCCAGGGGTATTGAAAAACTGTTTTTT.

This clonotype was detected a few times. The CDR3 loop is CSAVQGARETQYF. The CDR3 DNA follows: TGCAGCGCCGTACAGGGGGCGCGAGAGACCCAGTACTTC. The chain recombines TRBV29-1 with TRBJ2-5, with 9 bases lining up with TRBD1. Losses at the gene ends were 7 bases for V and 4 bases for J; bases not matched to a gene: 7. Germline CDR1 is SQVTM and CDR2 is ANQGSEA. The CDR3 spans 13 residues. Filled out from reference TRBV29-1 and TRBJ2-5, the complete variable domain reads SAVISQKPSRDICQRGTSLTIQCQVDSQVTMMFWYRQQPGQSLTLIATANQGSEATYESGFVIDKFPISRPNLTFSTLTVSNMSPEDSSIYLCSAVQGARETQYFGPGTRLLVL.

This rearrangement joins TRBV29-1 to TRBJ1-1, with D tentatively TRBD1 (5 bases). Trimming removed 7 bases at V and 8 bases at J, with 14 bases between. The V gene's germline CDR1 is SQVTM and CDR2 ANQGSEA. This CDR3 spans 11 amino acids. CDR3 amino acids: CSGGGGEEAFF. DNA of the CDR3: TGCAGCGGGGGGGGAGGGGAAGAAGCTTTCTTT. Looking up the rest from reference TRBV29-1 and TRBJ1-1 gives the full variable domain: SAVISQKPSRDICQRGTSLTIQCQVDSQVTMMFWYRQQPGQSLTLIATANQGSEATYESGFVIDKFPISRPNLTFSTLTVSNMSPEDSSIYLCSGGGGEEAFFGQGTRLTVV.

Only a few counts were recorded for this clonotype. The genes are TRBV12-3 or TRBV12-4 and TRBJ2-5; D perhaps matches TRBD1 (6 bases). V shed 4 bases and J shed 7 bases, with 13 bases lying between them. The CDR3 consists of 13 residues. CDR3 loop: CASSSRDKRTQYF. CDR3 in DNA: TGTGCCAGCAGTTCCCGGGACAAACGGACCCAGTACTTC.

This clonotype showed up many times. The chain links TRBV5-5 to TRBJ2-2; no firm D call. Germline V gene data show CDR1 as SGHKS and CDR2 as YYEKEE (reference sequence). V was cut by 2 bases and J by 0 bases, with 8 bases left in between. The length of the CDR3 is 15 residues. CDR3 protein: CASSLTAANTGELFF. CDR3 DNA sequence: TGTGCCAGCAGCTTAACGGCAGCGAACACCGGGGAGCTGTTTTTT.

The CDR3 sequence is CASSDRQGRDSPLHF. CDR3 sequence (DNA): TGTGCCAGCAGCGATCGACAGGGACGGGATTCACCCCTCCACTTT. The J gene is TRBJ1-6, the V gene TRBV6-1; TRBD1 matches 7 bases. The CDR3 length is 15 residues. The germline V gene encodes CDR1 MNHNS and CDR2 SASEGT. Losses at the gene ends were 6 bases for V and 8 bases for J; bases not matched to a gene: 10.

This clonotype was observed a handful of times. This chain links TRBV20-1 with TRBJ1-1; D remains ambiguous. The CDR3 consists of 15 residues. Germline V gene lookup returns CDR1 DFQATT and CDR2 SNEGSKA (reference sequence). V was clipped by 0 bases and J by 1 base, with 12 bases between them. The CDR3 DNA reads as TGCAGTGCTAGAGATTACAGTGGAGGGAACACTGAAGCTTTCTTT. Amino acids: CSARDYSGGNTEAFF.

Points on this clonotype: Since a much larger clone is just one base distant, this may be a read error. The chain links TRBV20-1 to TRBJ2-7, with 7 bases identical to TRBD2. Germline V CDR1 and CDR2: DFQATT, SNEGSKA (reference sequence). This CDR3 is 15 amino acids long. CDR3 protein: CCVPQRGNPSYEQYF. The CDR3 DNA reads as TGCTGTGTTCCTCAGCGGGGAAATCCCTCCTACGAGCAGTACTTC.

The gene calls are TRBV10-3 and TRBJ2-7; possibly TRBD1 or TRBD2 for D (5 bases each). V was shortened by 4 bases and J by 8 bases, with 15 bases between the two germline ends. Looked up from germline, CDR1 is ENHRY and CDR2 is SYGVKD. The CDR3 runs 13 residues. The CDR3 sequence: CAISGENPGQQYF. The CDR3, as DNA: TGTGCCATCAGTGGCGAAAATCCGGGACAGCAGTACTTC.